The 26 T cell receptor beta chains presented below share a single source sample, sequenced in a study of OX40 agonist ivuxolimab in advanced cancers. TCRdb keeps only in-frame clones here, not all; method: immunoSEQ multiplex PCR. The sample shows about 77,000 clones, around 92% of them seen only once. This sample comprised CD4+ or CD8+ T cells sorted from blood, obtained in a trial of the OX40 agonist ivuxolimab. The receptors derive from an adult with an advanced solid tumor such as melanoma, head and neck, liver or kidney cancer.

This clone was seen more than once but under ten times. The CDR3 region is CASSQSWQASNQPQHF. Written as DNA, the CDR3 is TGCGCCAGCAGCCAATCCTGGCAGGCTAGCAATCAGCCCCAGCATTTT. The genes are TRBV4-1 and TRBJ1-5; D not resolved. The ends were cut back, 2 bases at V and 0 bases at J, with 11 bases in the middle. The CDR3 contains 16 residues. CDR1 is MGHRA and CDR2 is YSYEKL in the germline V gene.

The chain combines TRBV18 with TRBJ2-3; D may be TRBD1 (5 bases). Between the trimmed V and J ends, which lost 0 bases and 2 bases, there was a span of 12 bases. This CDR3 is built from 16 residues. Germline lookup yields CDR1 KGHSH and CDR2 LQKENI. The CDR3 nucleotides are TGTGCCAGCTCACCACCGAACAGGCCTAACACAGATACGCAGTATTTT. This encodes CASSPPNRPNTDTQYF. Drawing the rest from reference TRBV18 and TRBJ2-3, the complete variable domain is NAGVMQNPRHLVRRRGQEARLRCSPMKGHSHVYWYRQLPEEGLKFMVYLQKENIIDESGMPKERFSAEFPKEGPSILRIQQVVRGDSAAYFCASSPPNRPNTDTQYFGPGTRLTVL.

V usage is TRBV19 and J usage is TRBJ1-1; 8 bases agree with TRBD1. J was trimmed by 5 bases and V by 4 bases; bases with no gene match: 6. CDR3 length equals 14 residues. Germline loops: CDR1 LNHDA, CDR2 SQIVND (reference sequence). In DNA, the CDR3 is TGTGCCAGTAGTAACAGGGGGAAAGGGACTGAAGCTTTCTTT. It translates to CASSNRGKGTEAFF.

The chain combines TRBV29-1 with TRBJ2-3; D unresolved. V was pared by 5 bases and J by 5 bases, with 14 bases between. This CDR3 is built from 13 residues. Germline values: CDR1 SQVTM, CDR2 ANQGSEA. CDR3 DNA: TGCAGCGTTCTCTTCGCAGGCCAAGATACGCAGTATTTT. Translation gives CSVLFAGQDTQYF.

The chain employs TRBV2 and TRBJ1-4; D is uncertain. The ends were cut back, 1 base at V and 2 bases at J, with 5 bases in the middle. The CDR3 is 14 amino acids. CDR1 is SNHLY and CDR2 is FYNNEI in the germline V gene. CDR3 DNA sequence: TGTGCCAGCAGTGAAGGAGACACTAATGAAAAACTGTTTTTT. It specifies CASSEGDTNEKLFF.

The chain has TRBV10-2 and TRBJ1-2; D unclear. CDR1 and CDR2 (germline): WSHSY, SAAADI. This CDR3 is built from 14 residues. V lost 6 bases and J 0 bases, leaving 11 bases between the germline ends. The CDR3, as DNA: TGCGCCAGCAGGTGGGCACTGACTAACTATGGCTACACCTTC. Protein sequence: CASRWALTNYGYTF.

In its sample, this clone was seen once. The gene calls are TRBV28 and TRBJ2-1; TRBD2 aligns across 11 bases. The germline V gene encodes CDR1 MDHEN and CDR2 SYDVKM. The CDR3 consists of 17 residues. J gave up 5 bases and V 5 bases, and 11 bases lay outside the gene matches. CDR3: CASSTSPGTSGNNEQFF. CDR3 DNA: TGTGCCAGCAGTACGAGCCCCGGGACTAGCGGCAACAATGAGCAGTTCTTC.

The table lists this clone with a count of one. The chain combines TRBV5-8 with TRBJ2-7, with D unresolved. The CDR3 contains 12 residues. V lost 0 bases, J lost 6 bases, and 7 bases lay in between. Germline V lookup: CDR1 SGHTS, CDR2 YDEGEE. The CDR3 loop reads CASSLAWSEQYF. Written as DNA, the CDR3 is TGTGCCAGCAGCTTGGCCTGGTCCGAGCAGTACTTC.

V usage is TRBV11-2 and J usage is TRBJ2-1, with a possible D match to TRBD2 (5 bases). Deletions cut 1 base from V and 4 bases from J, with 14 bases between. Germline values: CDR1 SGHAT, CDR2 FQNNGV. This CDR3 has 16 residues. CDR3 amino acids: CASSLGAAAGYNEQFF. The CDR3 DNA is TGTGCCAGCAGCTTAGGGGCGGCGGCGGGTTACAATGAGCAGTTCTTC.

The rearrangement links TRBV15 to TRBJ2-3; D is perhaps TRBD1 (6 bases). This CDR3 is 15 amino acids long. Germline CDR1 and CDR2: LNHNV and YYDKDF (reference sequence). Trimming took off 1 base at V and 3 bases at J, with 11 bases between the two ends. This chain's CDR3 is CATSRGGQGTDTQYF. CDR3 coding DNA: TGTGCCACCAGCAGAGGCGGGCAGGGGACAGATACGCAGTATTTT.

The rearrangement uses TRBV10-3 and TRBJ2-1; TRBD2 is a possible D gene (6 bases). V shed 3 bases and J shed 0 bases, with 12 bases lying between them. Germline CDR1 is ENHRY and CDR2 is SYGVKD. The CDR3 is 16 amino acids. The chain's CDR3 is CAISEPSDGSYNEQFF. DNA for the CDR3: TGTGCCATCAGTGAACCTAGCGACGGCTCCTACAATGAGCAGTTCTTC.

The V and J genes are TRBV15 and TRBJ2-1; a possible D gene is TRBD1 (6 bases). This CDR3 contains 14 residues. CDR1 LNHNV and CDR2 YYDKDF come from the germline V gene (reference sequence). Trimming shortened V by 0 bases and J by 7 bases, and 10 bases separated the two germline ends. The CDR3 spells CATSRDMQGNEQFF. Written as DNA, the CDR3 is TGTGCCACCAGCAGAGATATGCAGGGGAATGAGCAGTTCTTC.

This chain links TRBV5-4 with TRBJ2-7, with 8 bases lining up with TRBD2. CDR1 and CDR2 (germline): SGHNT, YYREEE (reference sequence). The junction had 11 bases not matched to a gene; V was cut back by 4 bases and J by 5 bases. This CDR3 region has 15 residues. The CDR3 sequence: CASSLSGGQINEQYF. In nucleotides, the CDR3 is TGTGCCAGCAGCCTGTCGGGGGGGCAAATCAACGAGCAGTACTTC.

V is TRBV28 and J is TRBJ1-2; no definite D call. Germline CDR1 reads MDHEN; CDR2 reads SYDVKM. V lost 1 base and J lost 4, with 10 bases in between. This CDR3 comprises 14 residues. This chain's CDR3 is CASSLLGGIYGYTF. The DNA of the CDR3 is TGTGCCAGCAGTTTATTGGGAGGGATCTATGGCTACACCTTC.

The CDR3 loop reads CASSLVGQAPTF. DNA of the CDR3: TGTGCCAGCAGCCTGGTGGGGCAGGCCCCCACCTTC. The chain joins TRBV5-6 to TRBJ1-2; possible D gene TRBD1, 5 bases. Trimming removed 4 bases at V and 13 bases at J, with 17 bases between. The germline gives CDR1 SGHDT, CDR2 YYEEEE. This CDR3 region has 12 residues.

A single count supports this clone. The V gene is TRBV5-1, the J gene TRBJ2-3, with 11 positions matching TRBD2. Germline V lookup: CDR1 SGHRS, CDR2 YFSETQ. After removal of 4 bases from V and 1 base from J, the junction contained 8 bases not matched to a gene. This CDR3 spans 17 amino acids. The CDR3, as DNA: TGCGCCAGCAGCCGGTCCCTAGCGGGGGGTGGCACAGATACGCAGTATTTT. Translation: CASSRSLAGGGTDTQYF.

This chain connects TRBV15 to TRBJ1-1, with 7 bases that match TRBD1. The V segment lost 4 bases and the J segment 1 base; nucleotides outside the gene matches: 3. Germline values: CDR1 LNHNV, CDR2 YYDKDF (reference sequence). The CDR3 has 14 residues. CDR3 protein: CATSTRQGNTEAFF. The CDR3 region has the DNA TGTGCCACCAGCACCAGACAGGGGAACACTGAAGCTTTCTTT.

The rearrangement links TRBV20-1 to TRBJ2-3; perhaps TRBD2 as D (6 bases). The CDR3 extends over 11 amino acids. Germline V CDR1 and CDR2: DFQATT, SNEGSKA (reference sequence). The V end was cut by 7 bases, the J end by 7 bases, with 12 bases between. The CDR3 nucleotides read TGCAGTGGGGAGGTGGGGAATACGCAGTATTTT. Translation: CSGEVGNTQYF.

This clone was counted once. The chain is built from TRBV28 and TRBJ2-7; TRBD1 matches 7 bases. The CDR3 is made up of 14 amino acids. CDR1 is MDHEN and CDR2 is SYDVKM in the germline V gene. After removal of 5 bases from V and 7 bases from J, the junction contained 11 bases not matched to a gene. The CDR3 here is CASSRLGTAREQYF. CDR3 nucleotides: TGTGCCAGCAGTCGACTTGGGACAGCTAGAGAGCAGTACTTC.

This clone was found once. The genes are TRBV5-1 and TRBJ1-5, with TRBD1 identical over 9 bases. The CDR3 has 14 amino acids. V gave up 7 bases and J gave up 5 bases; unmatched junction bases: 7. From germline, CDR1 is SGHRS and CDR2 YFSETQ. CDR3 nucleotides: TGCGCCAGCGCTGTGACAGGGGGAGATCAGCCCCAGCATTTT. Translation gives CASAVTGGDQPQHF.

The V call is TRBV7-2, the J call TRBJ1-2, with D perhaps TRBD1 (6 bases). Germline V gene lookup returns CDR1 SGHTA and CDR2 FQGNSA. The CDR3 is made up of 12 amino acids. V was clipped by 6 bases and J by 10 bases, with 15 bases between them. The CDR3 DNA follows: TGTGCCAGCAGTCCAAGGGGACACCACTACACCTTC. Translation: CASSPRGHHYTF.

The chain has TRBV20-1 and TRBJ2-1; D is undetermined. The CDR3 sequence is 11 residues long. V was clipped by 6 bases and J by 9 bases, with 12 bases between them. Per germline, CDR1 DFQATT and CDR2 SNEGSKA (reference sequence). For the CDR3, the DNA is TGCAGTGCCTCCCGAGCCACTGAGCAGTTCTTC. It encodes CSASRATEQFF.

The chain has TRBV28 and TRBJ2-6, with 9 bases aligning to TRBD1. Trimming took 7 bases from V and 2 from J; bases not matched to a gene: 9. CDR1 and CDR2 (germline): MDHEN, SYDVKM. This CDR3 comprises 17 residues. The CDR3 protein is CASTQGQGRTGANVLTF. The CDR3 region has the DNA TGTGCCAGCACCCAGGGACAGGGAAGGACTGGGGCCAACGTCCTGACTTTC.

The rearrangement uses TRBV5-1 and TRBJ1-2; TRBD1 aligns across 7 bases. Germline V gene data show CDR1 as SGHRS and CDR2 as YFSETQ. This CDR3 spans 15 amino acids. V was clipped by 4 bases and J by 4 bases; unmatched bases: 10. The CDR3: CASSVVEGAPYGYTF. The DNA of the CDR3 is TGCGCCAGCAGCGTCGTGGAGGGGGCCCCCTATGGCTACACCTTC.

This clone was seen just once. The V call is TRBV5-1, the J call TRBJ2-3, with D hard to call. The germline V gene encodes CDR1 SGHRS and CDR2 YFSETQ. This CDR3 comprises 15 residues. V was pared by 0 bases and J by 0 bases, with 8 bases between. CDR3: CASSLEQPSTDTQYF. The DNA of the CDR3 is TGCGCCAGCAGCTTGGAGCAACCTAGCACAGATACGCAGTATTTT.

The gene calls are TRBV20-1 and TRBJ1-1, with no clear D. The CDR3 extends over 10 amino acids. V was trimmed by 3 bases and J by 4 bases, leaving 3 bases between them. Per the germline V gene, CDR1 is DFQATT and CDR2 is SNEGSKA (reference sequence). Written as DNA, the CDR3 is TGCAGTGCTAGTAGCACTGAAGCTTTCTTT. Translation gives CSASSTEAFF.